The 25 T cell receptor beta chains presented below share a single source sample, sequenced in a study of blood T cell repertoires in COVID-19 (dated by TCRdb to the early 2020s). The method behind the library was the immunoSEQ multiplex PCR assay. TCRdb took this table from immuneACCESS and kept in-frame rearrangements with V and J called. Such tables lack part of the clones; where checked against another copy, unresolved V genes explain under half of the gap, and the rest is unexplained. The table for this sample lists 200,000 to 250,000 clones; around 90% of them were counted only once. Jointly, the top ten make up less than 8% of the sample. Sequenced sample: PBMCs or T cells enriched from blood (not recorded which). Every receptor here comes from a man aged 25 to 40 in a cohort exposed to, infected with or recovered from COVID-19 (not recorded which).

The genes are TRBV28 and TRBJ1-2, with D uncertain. Trimming took off 4 bases at V and 6 bases at J, with 9 bases between the two ends. This CDR3 contains 12 residues. Germline V gene lookup returns CDR1 MDHEN and CDR2 SYDVKM. The CDR3 spells CASSYRSDGYTF. The CDR3 bases are TGTGCCAGCAGTTACAGATCGGATGGCTACACCTTC.

The gene calls are TRBV9 and TRBJ2-1; tentatively, D is TRBD2 (7 bases). Trimming left V 0 bases short and J 1 base short, with 20 bases between. The CDR3 loop spans 19 amino acids. Germline lookup yields CDR1 SGDLS and CDR2 YYNGEE. The CDR3 protein is CASSVASLRGGSSYNEQFF. The DNA of the CDR3 is TGTGCCAGCAGCGTAGCCTCACTCAGGGGCGGGAGTTCCTACAATGAGCAGTTCTTC.

The chain is built from TRBV24-1 and TRBJ2-1; 10 bases align to TRBD1. The junction had 12 bases not matched to a gene; V was cut back by 1 base and J by 4 bases. The CDR3 contains 19 residues. CDR1 is KGHDR, CDR2 SFDVKD, per germline. The CDR3 nucleotides are TGTGCCACCAGTGATTTTAATAACCGGGACAGGGGCCTGTACAATGAGCAGTTCTTC. Its protein product is CATSDFNNRDRGLYNEQFF.

The chain links TRBV6-5 to TRBJ2-1; no definite D call. CDR3 length equals 15 residues. Germline CDR1 reads MNHEY; CDR2 reads SVGAGI. Trimming left V 6 bases short and J 4 bases short, with 16 bases between. The CDR3 loop is CASRPGDTVYNEQFF. The DNA of the CDR3 is TGTGCCAGCAGACCCGGTGACACCGTGTACAATGAGCAGTTCTTC.

Only a few counts were recorded for this clone. CDR3 nucleotide sequence: TGTGCCAGCAGGCAGACAGGGTTGTACGAGCAGTACTTC. Protein product: CASRQTGLYEQYF. V is TRBV6-5 and J is TRBJ2-7, with 7 bases that match TRBD1. The V gene's germline CDR1 is MNHEY and CDR2 SVGAGI. This CDR3 region has 13 residues. V trimming: 6 bases; J trimming: 4 bases; junction bases outside the gene matches: 6.

This rearrangement joins TRBV12-3 or TRBV12-4 to TRBJ2-7, with D possibly TRBD2 on 5 matching bases. The CDR3 spans 13 residues. Trimming left V 3 bases short and J 2 bases short, with 8 bases between. CDR3 loop: CASSFGEPYEQYF. The CDR3 nucleotides read TGTGCCAGCAGTTTCGGGGAACCCTACGAGCAGTACTTC.

The V call is TRBV7-3, the J call TRBJ2-3; D is unclear. The CDR3 covers 13 residues. In germline, CDR1 is SGHTA, CDR2 FQGTGA. The V end was cut by 5 bases, the J end by 6 bases, with 12 bases between. The CDR3 spells CASSVERSDTQYF. The CDR3 nucleotides read TGTGCCAGCAGCGTTGAGAGGTCGGATACGCAGTATTTT.

This sequence joins TRBV6-2 or TRBV6-3 and TRBJ1-1; D is perhaps TRBD1 (5 bases). The CDR3 contains 18 residues. Deletions cut 0 bases from V and 4 bases from J, with 21 bases between. Germline V gene sequence: CDR1 MNHEY, CDR2 SVGEGT. The CDR3 here is CASSYSTTGEISFTEAFF. The CDR3 region has the DNA TGTGCCAGCAGTTACTCGACCACAGGAGAGATTTCGTTCACTGAAGCTTTCTTT.

V gene TRBV20-1 combines with J gene TRBJ1-2, with a possible D match to TRBD1 (5 bases). Germline lookup yields CDR1 DFQATT and CDR2 SNEGSKA (reference sequence). The V end lost 3 bases, the J end lost 4 bases, and 12 bases lay between the germline ends. There are 13 residues in the CDR3. This CDR3 reads CSASLDSGYGYTF. The CDR3 DNA follows: TGCAGTGCTAGTCTCGACAGTGGCTATGGCTACACCTTC.

The J gene is TRBJ2-2, the V gene TRBV27; 10 bases match TRBD2. Germline loops: CDR1 MNHEY, CDR2 SMNVEV (reference sequence). V lost 6 bases and J lost 7; bases outside the gene matches: 8. The CDR3 covers 15 residues. CDR3 loop: CASSGLAGVVGELFF. The CDR3 nucleotides are TGTGCCAGCAGCGGGCTAGCGGGAGTGGTCGGGGAGCTGTTTTTT.

In its sample, this clone was seen once. J is TRBJ2-3 and V is TRBV29-1; tentatively, D is TRBD2 (6 bases). Germline CDR1 is SQVTM and CDR2 is ANQGSEA. V was trimmed by 3 bases and J by 8 bases, leaving 18 bases between them. The CDR3 covers 14 residues. The CDR3 region is CSVDVGTGDGTQYF. The CDR3 DNA is TGCAGCGTTGATGTGGGGACTGGGGATGGTACGCAGTATTTT.

The V call is TRBV6-5, the J call TRBJ2-2, with 7 bases fitting TRBD1. The CDR3 extends over 14 amino acids. Germline values: CDR1 MNHEY, CDR2 SVGAGI. The V and J ends lost 7 bases and 5 bases, in that order; junction bases with no gene match: 7. Here the CDR3 DNA reads TGTGCCAGCACAGGGGGAAGACGTACCGGGGAGCTGTTTTTT. Its protein is CASTGGRRTGELFF.

The chain recombines TRBV28 with TRBJ1-2; D is perhaps TRBD1 (6 bases). This CDR3 spans 12 amino acids. V was trimmed by 10 bases and J by 4 bases, leaving 13 bases between them. Germline CDR1 and CDR2: MDHEN and SYDVKM. The CDR3 is CATQQGTYGYTF. CDR3 coding DNA: TGTGCCACGCAACAGGGAACCTATGGCTACACCTTC.

This clone was recorded only once. The rearrangement links TRBV9 to TRBJ1-2; 9 bases line up with TRBD1. The CDR3 is 14 residues long. With 3 bases clipped from V and 8 bases from J, the junction kept 8 bases outside the gene matches. Germline V gene data show CDR1 as SGDLS and CDR2 as YYNGEE. Here the CDR3 DNA reads TGTGCCAGCAGCGCTGGGACAGGGCAGCGGGGCTACACCTTC. This gives the protein CASSAGTGQRGYTF.

The gene calls are TRBV19 and TRBJ2-3; 7 bases are a match to TRBD2. V shed 6 bases and J 0 bases; nucleotides not matched to a gene: 3. Per germline, CDR1 LNHDA and CDR2 SQIVND (reference sequence). The CDR3 consists of 14 residues. This chain's CDR3 is CASSLAASTDTQYF. Written as DNA, the CDR3 is TGTGCCAGTAGCCTAGCGGCTAGCACAGATACGCAGTATTTT.

The chain couples TRBV19 to TRBJ2-1; D is perhaps TRBD2 (6 bases). The CDR3 consists of 16 residues. V gave up 6 bases and J gave up 2 bases, with 17 bases separating them. Germline values: CDR1 LNHDA, CDR2 SQIVND (reference sequence). The CDR3 DNA is TGTGCCAGTAGGACCCTATCGGGAGTAGCCTACAATGAGCAGTTCTTC. As protein: CASRTLSGVAYNEQFF.

As for this clone: One junction end disagrees with the germline gene, perhaps due to a read error. The chain combines TRBV27 with TRBJ2-1; possible D gene TRBD2, 5 bases. Germline V gene lookup returns CDR1 MNHEY and CDR2 SMNVEV (reference sequence). CDR3 length equals 14 residues. This CDR3 is CASRLYKRENEQFF. In DNA, the CDR3 is TGTGCCAGCAGGTTATACAAGAGGGAGAATGAGCAGTTCTTC.

CDR3 region: CASSSGTGVLEQYF. The CDR3 DNA reads TGTGCCAGCAGTTCGGGGACAGGGGTGCTGGAGCAGTACTTC. The rearrangement uses TRBV6-5 and TRBJ2-7; 10 nucleotides agree with TRBD1. The CDR3 has 14 residues. Germline-derived CDR1 and CDR2 are MNHEY and SVGAGI. V shed 4 bases and J 7 bases; nucleotides not matched to a gene: 7.

CDR3 coding DNA: TGTGCCAGCAGGGACAGCTGGTGGACTGAAGCTTTCTTT. Translation gives CASRDSWWTEAFF. The genes are TRBV19 and TRBJ1-1; TRBD1 agrees at 7 bases. Germline V gene lookup returns CDR1 LNHDA and CDR2 SQIVND (reference sequence). The CDR3 runs 13 residues. J gave up 5 bases and V 9 bases, and 9 bases lay outside the gene matches.

In this sample, this clone turned up once. J is TRBJ2-2 and V is TRBV7-8; 16 bases are shared with TRBD2. CDR1 is SGHVS, CDR2 FQNEAQ, per germline. This CDR3 region has 17 residues. Trimming cost V 5 bases and J 3 bases; bases outside gene matches: 3. The CDR3, as DNA: TGTGCCAGCAGCGCAGGGACTAGCGGGGGGGACACCGGGGAGCTGTTTTTT. Its protein product is CASSAGTSGGDTGELFF. The full variable domain, completed using reference TRBV7-8 and TRBJ2-2, is GAGVSQSPRYKVAKRGQDVALRCDPISGHVSLFWYQQALGQGPEFLTYFQNEAQLDKSGLPSDRFFAERPEGSVSTLKIQRTQQEDSAVYLCASSAGTSGGDTGELFFGEGSRLTVL.

The chain combines TRBV27 with TRBJ1-2; 8 bases are shared with TRBD1. Looked up from germline, CDR1 is MNHEY and CDR2 is SMNVEV (reference sequence). V gave up 6 bases and J gave up 2 bases; unmatched junction bases: 8. The CDR3 has 15 amino acids. CDR3 protein: CASRVDREGNYGYTF. CDR3 sequence (DNA): TGTGCCAGCAGGGTGGACAGGGAAGGGAACTATGGCTACACCTTC.

J is TRBJ2-1 and V is TRBV7-8; TRBD2 matches 12 bases. CDR3 length equals 18 residues. Germline trimming cut 5 bases from V and 0 bases from J; bases unmatched to any gene: 8. Germline V gene lookup returns CDR1 SGHVS and CDR2 FQNEAQ. The CDR3 protein is CASSVPSGRVSSYNEQFF. The CDR3 DNA follows: TGTGCCAGCAGCGTTCCTAGCGGGAGGGTAAGCTCCTACAATGAGCAGTTCTTC.

V and J are TRBV11-2 and TRBJ2-2, with TRBD1 identical over 8 bases. The CDR3 has 17 amino acids. The V gene's germline CDR1 is SGHAT and CDR2 FQNNGV. V shed 5 bases, J shed 0 bases, and the junction held 8 bases outside the gene matches. Written as DNA, the CDR3 is TGTGCCAGCAGCCACGGACGGGGACAGGCGAACACCGGGGAGCTGTTTTTT. Protein sequence: CASSHGRGQANTGELFF.

The chain recombines TRBV15 with TRBJ2-1; no clear D. The CDR3 is 16 residues long. V lost 0 bases to trimming and J lost 6 bases, with 15 bases between them. Germline lookup yields CDR1 LNHNV and CDR2 YYDKDF (reference sequence). Here the CDR3 DNA reads TGTGCCACCAGCAGAGATTCAGTCCTAGGCAGCAATGAGCAGTTCTTC. Translating gives CATSRDSVLGSNEQFF.

The CDR3 DNA reads as TGCGCCAGCAGCCCAGCAGCGGGAGAGGGAGAGACCCAGTACTTC. Amino acids: CASSPAAGEGETQYF. The rearrangement links TRBV5-1 to TRBJ2-5; 8 bases match TRBD2. J lost 4 bases, V lost 4 bases, and 9 bases had no gene match. The CDR3 has 15 residues. In germline, CDR1 is SGHRS, CDR2 YFSETQ.